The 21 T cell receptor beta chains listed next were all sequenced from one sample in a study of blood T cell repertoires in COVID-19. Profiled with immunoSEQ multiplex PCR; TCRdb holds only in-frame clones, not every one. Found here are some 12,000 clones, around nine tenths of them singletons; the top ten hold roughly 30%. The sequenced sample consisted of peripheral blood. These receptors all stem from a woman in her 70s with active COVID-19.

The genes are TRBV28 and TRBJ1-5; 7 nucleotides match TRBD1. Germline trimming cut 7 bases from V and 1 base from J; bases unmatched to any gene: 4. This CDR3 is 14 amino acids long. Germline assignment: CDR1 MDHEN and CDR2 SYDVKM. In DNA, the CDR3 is TGTGCCAGCACTGTACAGGGGAGCAATCAGCCCCAGCATTTT. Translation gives CASTVQGSNQPQHF.

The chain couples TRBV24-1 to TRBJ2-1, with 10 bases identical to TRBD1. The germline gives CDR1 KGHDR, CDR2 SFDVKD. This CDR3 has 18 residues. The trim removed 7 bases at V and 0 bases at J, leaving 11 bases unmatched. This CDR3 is CATSVSPGQGSSYNEQFF. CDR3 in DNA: TGTGCCACCAGCGTTAGTCCGGGACAGGGGAGCTCCTACAATGAGCAGTTCTTC.

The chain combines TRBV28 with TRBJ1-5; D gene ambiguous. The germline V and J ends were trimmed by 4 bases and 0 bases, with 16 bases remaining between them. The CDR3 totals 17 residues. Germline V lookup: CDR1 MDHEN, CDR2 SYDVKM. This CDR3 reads CASSSARLGYSNQPQHF. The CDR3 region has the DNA TGTGCCAGCAGTTCTGCCAGGCTGGGTTATAGCAATCAGCCCCAGCATTTT.

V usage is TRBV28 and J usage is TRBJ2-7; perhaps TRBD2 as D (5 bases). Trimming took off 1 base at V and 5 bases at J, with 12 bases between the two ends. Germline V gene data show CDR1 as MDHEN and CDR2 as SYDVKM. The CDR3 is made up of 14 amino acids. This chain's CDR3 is CASSLSGQRDEQYF. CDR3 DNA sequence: TGTGCCAGCAGTTTATCGGGCCAGAGGGACGAGCAGTACTTC. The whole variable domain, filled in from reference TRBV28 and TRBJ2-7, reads DVKVTQSSRYLVKRTGEKVFLECVQDMDHENMFWYRQDPGLGLRLIYFSYDVKMKEKGDIPEGYSVSREKKERFSLILESASTNQTSMYLCASSLSGQRDEQYFGPGTRLTVT.

CDR3 nucleotides: TGTGCCAGCAGCCCAGATTCGGGGTACCGGGACACATTCTTC. Its protein product is CASSPDSGYRDTFF. The V gene is TRBV7-9, the J gene TRBJ2-1; D perhaps matches TRBD1 (6 bases). CDR1 and CDR2 from the germline V gene are SEHNR and FQNEAQ (reference sequence). V lost 5 bases and J lost 16, with 24 bases in between. The CDR3 length is 14 residues.

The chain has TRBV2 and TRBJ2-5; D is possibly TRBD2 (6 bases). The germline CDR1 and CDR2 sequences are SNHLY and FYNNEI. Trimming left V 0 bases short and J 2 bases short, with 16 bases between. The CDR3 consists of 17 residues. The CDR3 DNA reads TGTGCCAGCAGTGAAGCGGGTCTGGCTAGCGTTCAAGAGACCCAGTACTTC. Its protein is CASSEAGLASVQETQYF.

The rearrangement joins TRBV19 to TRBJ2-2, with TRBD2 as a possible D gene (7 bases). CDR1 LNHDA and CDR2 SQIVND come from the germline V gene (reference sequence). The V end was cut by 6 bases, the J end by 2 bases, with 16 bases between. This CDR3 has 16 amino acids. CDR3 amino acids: CASRAGGALNTGELFF. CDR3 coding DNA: TGTGCCAGTAGGGCTGGGGGGGCGCTTAACACCGGGGAGCTGTTTTTT.

CDR3 DNA sequence: TGTGCCAGTAGCGGACTAGCCGCCGGCACAGATACGCAGTATTTT. Translating it yields CASSGLAAGTDTQYF. This chain joins TRBV19 and TRBJ2-3; TRBD2 matches at 8 bases. Germline CDR1 is LNHDA and CDR2 is SQIVND (reference sequence). The length of the CDR3 is 15 residues. The V and J ends lost 6 bases and 1 base, in that order; junction bases with no gene match: 6. The full variable domain, rest sourced from reference TRBV19 and TRBJ2-3, is DGGITQSPKYLFRKEGQNVTLSCEQNLNHDAMYWYRQDPGQGLRLIYYSQIVNDFQKGDIAEGYSVSREKKESFPLTVTSAQKNPTAFYLCASSGLAAGTDTQYFGPGTRLTVL.

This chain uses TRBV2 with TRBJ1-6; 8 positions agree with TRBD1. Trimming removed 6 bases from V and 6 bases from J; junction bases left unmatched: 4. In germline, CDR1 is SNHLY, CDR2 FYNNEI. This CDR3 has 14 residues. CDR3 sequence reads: CASSADRANSPLHF. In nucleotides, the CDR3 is TGTGCCAGCAGCGCGGACAGGGCTAATTCACCCCTCCACTTT.

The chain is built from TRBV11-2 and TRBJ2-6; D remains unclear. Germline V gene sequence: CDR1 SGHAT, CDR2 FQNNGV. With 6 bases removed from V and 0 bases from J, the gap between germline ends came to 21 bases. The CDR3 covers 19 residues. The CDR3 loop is CASSHIRPGRFSGANVLTF. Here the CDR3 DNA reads TGTGCCAGCAGTCATATTAGGCCAGGCCGCTTCTCTGGGGCCAACGTCCTGACTTTC.

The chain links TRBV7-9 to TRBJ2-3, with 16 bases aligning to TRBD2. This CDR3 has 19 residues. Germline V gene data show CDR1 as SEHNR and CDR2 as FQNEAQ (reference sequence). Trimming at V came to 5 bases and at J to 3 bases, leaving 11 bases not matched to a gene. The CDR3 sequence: CASSRETGLAGGKTDTQYF. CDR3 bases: TGTGCCAGCAGCAGGGAGACGGGACTAGCGGGAGGGAAGACAGATACGCAGTATTTT.

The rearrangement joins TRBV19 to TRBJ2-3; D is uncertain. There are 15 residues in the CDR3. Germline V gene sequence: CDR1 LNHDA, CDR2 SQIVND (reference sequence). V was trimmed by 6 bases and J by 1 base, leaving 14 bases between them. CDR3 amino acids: CASRTTHPGTDTQYF. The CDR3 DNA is TGTGCCAGTAGAACTACACATCCGGGCACAGATACGCAGTATTTT.

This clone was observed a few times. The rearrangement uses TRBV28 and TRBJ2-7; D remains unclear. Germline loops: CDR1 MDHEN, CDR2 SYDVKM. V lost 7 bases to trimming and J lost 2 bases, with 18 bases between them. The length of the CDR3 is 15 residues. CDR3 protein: CASTPVYPPTYEQYF. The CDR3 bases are TGTGCCAGCACCCCGGTTTATCCTCCGACCTACGAGCAGTACTTC.

Written as DNA, the CDR3 is TGTGCCAGCAGCTTTCGGACAGGGGTCACCGGGGAGCTGTTTTTT. It yields the protein CASSFRTGVTGELFF. The chain links TRBV11-3 to TRBJ2-2, with 9 nucleotides matching TRBD1. Looked up from germline, CDR1 is SGHNT and CDR2 is YENEEA. The CDR3 runs 15 residues. The junction had 3 bases not matched to a gene; V was cut back by 3 bases and J by 4 bases.

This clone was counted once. This CDR3 reads CASSLAGANTGELFF. The CDR3 DNA reads as TGTGCCAGCAGCTTAGCGGGAGCGAACACCGGGGAGCTGTTTTTT. The chain couples TRBV2 to TRBJ2-2; 9 bases map to TRBD2. Germline CDR1 reads SNHLY; CDR2 reads FYNNEI. This CDR3 comprises 15 residues. V shed 6 bases and J 0 bases; nucleotides not matched to a gene: 2.

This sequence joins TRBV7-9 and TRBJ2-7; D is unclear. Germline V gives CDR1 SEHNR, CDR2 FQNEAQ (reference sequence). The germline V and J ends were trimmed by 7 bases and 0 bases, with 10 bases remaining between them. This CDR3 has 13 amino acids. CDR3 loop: CASNRLTSYEQYF. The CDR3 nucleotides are TGTGCCAGCAACCGACTGACCTCCTACGAGCAGTACTTC.

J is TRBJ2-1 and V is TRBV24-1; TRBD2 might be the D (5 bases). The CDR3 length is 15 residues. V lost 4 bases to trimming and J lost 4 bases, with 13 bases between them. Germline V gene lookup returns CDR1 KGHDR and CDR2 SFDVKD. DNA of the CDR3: TGTGCCACCAGTGAGGTTACCTCGGGATACAATGAGCAGTTCTTC. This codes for CATSEVTSGYNEQFF.

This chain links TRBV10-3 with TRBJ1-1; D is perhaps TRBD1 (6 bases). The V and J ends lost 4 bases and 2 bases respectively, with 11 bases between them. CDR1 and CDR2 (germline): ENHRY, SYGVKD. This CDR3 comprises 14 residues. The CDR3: CAISGGGANTEAFF. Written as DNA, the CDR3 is TGTGCCATCAGTGGAGGGGGAGCAAACACTGAAGCTTTCTTT.

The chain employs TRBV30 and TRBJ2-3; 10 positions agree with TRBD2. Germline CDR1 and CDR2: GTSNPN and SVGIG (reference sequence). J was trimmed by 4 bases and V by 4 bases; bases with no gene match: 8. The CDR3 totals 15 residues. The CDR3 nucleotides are TGTGCCTGGATCAGTAAGCTAGCGGGGGCAGATACGCAGTATTTT. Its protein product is CAWISKLAGADTQYF. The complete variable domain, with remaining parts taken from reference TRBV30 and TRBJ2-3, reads SQTIHQWPATLVQPVGSPLSLECTVEGTSNPNLYWYRQAAGRGLQLLFYSVGIGQISSEVPQNLSASRPQDRQFILSSKKLLLSDSGFYLCAWISKLAGADTQYFGPGTRLTVL.

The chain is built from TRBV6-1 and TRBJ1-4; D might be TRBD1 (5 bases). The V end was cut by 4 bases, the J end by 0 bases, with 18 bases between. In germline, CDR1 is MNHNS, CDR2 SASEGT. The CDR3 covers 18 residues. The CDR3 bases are TGTGCCAGCAGTGTCCCGGGACTGACGGCCTCAACTAATGAAAAACTGTTTTTT. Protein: CASSVPGLTASTNEKLFF.

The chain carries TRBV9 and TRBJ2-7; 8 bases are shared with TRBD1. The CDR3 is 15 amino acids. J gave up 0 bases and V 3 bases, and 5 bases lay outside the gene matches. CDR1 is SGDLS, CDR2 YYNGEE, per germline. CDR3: CASSAGQGISYEQYF. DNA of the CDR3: TGTGCCAGCAGCGCAGGACAGGGAATCTCCTACGAGCAGTACTTC.